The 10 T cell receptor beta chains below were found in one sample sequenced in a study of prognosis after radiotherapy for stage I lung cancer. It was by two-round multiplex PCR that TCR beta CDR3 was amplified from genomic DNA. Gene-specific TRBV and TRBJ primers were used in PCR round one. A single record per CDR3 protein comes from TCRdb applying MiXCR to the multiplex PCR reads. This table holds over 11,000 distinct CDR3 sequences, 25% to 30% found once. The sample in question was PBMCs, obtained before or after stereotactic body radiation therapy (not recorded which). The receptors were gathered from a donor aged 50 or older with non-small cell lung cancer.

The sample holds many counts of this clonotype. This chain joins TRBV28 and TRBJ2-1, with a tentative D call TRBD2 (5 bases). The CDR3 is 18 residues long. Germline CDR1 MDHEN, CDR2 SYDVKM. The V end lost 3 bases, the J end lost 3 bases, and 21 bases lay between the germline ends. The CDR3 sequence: CASSFLLMGGHIYNEQFF. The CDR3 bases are TGTGCCAGCAGTTTTCTTCTTATGGGCGGGCACATCTACAATGAGCAGTTCTTC.

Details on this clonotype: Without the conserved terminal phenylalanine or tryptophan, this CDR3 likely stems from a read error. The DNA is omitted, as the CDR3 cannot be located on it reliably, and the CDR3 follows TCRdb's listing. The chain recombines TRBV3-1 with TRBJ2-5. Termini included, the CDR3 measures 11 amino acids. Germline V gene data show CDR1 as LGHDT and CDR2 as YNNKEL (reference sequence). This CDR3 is CASSSSKTEYL.

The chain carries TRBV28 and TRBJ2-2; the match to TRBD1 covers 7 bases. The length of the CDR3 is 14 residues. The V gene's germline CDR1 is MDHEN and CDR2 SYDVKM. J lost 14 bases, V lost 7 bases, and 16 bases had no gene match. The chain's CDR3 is CASITTGNTGDLFF. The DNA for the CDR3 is TGTGCCAGCATAACGACAGGGAACACCGGCGATCTGTTTTTT.

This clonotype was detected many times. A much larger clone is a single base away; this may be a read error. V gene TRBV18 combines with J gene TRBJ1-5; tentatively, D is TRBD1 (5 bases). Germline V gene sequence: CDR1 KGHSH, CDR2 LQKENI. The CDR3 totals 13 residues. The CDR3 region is CASPPRGDQPQHF. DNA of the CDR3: TGTGCCAGCCCACCACGGGGGGATCAGCCCCAGCATTTT.

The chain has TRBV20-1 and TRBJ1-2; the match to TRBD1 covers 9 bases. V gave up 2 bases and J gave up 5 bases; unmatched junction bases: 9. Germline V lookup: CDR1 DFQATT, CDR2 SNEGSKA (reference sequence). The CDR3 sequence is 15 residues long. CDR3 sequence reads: CSARTGQGVRYGYTF. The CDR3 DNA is TGCAGTGCTAGAACGGGACAGGGAGTAAGGTATGGCTACACCTTC.

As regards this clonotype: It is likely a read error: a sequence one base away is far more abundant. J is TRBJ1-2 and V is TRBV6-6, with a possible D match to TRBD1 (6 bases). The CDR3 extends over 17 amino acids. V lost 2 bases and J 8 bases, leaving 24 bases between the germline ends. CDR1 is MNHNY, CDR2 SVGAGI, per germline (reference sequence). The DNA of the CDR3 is TGTGCCAGCAGTTACAAACCAGGGGCGCGGGTGCCTTCGGGCTACACCTTC. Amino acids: CASSYKPGARVPSGYTF.

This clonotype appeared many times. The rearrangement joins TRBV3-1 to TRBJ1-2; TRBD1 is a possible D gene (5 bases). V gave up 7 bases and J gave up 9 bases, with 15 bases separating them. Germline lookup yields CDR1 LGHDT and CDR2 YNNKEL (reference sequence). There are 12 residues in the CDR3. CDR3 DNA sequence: TGTGCCAGCATGGGGGACCTCATGCGCTACACCTTC. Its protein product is CASMGDLMRYTF.

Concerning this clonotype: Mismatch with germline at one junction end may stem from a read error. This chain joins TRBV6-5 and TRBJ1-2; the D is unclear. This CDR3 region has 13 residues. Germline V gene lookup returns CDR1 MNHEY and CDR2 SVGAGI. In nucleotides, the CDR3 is TGTGCCAACAGTTACGGTAGAGAATATGGATACACCTTC. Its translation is CANSYGREYGYTF.

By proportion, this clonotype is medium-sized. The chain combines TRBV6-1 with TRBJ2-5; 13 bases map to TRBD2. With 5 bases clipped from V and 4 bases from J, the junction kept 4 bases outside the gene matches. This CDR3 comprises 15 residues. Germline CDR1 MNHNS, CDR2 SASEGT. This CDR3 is CASSKRTSGRETQYF. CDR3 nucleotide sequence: TGTGCCAGCAGTAAAAGGACTAGCGGGAGAGAGACCCAGTACTTC.

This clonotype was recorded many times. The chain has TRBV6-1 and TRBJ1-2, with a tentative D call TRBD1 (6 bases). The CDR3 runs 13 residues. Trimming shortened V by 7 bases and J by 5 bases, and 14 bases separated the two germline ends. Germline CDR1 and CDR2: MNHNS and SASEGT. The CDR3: CASTTPGVYGYTF. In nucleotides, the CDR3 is TGTGCCAGCACCACCCCAGGGGTTTATGGCTACACCTTC.